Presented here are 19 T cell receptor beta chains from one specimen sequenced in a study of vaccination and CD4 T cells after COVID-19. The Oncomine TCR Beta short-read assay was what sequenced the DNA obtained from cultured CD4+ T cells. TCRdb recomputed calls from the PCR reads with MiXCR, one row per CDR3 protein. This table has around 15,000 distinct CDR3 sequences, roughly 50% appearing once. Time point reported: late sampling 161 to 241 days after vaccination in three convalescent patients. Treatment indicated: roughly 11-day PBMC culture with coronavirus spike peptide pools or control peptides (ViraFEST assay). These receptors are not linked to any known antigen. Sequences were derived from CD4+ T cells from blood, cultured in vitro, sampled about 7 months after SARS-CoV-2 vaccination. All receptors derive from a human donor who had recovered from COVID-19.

CDR3 residues: CASRTGTGYVSGANVLTF. The DNA of the CDR3 is TGTGCCAGCAGGACCGGGACAGGATATGTCTCTGGGGCCAACGTCCTGACTTTC. The chain combines TRBV6-1 with TRBJ2-6, with 8 bases aligning to TRBD1. CDR3 size: 18 residues. V lost 6 bases and J lost 0; bases outside the gene matches: 10. Germline values: CDR1 MNHNS, CDR2 SASEGT.

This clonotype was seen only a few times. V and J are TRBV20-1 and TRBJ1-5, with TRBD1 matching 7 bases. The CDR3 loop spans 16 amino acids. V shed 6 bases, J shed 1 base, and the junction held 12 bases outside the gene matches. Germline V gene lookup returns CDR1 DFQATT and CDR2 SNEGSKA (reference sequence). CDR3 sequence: CSASRHRGESNQPQHF. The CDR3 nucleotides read TGCAGTGCCAGTCGCCACAGGGGCGAGAGCAATCAGCCCCAGCATTTT.

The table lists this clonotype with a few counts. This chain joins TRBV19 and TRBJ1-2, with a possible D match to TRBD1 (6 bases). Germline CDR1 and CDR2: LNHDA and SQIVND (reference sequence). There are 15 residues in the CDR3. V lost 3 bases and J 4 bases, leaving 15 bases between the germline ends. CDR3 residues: CASSMIGGPTYGYTF. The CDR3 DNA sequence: TGTGCCAGTAGTATGATCGGGGGCCCGACCTATGGCTACACCTTC.

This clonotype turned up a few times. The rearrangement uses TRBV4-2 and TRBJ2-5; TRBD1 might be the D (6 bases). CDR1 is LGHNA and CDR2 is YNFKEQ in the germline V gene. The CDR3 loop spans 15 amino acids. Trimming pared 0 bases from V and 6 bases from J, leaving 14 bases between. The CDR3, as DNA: TGTGCCAGCAGCCAAGAGGAGTCCAGGGGTAAGACCCAGTACTTC. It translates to CASSQEESRGKTQYF.

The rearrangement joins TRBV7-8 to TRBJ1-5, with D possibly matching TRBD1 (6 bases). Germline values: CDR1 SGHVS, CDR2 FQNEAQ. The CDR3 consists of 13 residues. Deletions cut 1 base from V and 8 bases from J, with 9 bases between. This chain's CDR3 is CASSLGGLKPQHF. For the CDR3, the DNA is TGTGCCAGCAGCTTAGGGGGGCTTAAGCCCCAGCATTTT.

CDR3 in amino acids: CSARAIFEQFF. Written as DNA, the CDR3 is TGCAGTGCTAGGGCCATATTTGAGCAGTTCTTC. The J gene is TRBJ2-1, the V gene TRBV20-1, with D uncertain. The germline V gene encodes CDR1 DFQATT and CDR2 SNEGSKA (reference sequence). The V and J ends lost 3 bases and 9 bases respectively, with 9 bases between them. The CDR3 length is 11 residues.

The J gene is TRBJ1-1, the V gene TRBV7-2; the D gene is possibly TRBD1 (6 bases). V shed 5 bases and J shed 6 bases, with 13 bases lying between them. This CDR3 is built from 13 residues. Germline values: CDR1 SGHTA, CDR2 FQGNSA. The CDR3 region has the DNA TGTGCCAGCAGCCTGGGGGCTGAGGCTGAAGCTTTCTTT. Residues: CASSLGAEAEAFF.

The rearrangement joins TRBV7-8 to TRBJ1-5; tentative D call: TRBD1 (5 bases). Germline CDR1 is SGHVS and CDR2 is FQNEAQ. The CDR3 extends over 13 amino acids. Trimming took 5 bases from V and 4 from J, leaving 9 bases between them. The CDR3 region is CASSRDSNQPQHF. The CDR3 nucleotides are TGTGCCAGCAGCAGAGACAGTAATCAGCCCCAGCATTTT.

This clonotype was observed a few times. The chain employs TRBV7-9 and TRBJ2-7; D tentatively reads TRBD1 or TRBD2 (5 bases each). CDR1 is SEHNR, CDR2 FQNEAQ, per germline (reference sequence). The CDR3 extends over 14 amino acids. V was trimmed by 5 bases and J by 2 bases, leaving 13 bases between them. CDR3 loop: CASSPTGPPYEQYF. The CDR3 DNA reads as TGTGCCAGCAGCCCGACGGGACCCCCCTACGAGCAGTACTTC.

CDR3 in amino acids: CASSLPLGGGTDTQYF. The CDR3 DNA reads as TGTGCCAGCAGCCTCCCCTTGGGGGGCGGAACAGATACGCAGTATTTT. The chain carries TRBV7-2 and TRBJ2-3, with D perhaps assigned TRBD1 or TRBD2 (6 bases each). Looked up from germline, CDR1 is SGHTA and CDR2 is FQGNSA. The CDR3 consists of 16 residues. Trimming pared 5 bases from V and 3 bases from J, leaving 18 bases between.

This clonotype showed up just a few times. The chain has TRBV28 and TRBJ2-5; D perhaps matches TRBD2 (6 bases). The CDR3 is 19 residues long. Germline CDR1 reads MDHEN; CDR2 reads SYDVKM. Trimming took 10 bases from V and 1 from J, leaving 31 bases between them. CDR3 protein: CAIPLGGRGQLGVQETQYF. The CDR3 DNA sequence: TGTGCCATCCCCCTCGGAGGGCGCGGGCAATTGGGGGTCCAAGAGACCCAGTACTTC. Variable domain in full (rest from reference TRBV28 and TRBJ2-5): DVKVTQSSRYLVKRTGEKVFLECVQDMDHENMFWYRQDPGLGLRLIYFSYDVKMKEKGDIPEGYSVSREKKERFSLILESASTNQTSMYLCAIPLGGRGQLGVQETQYFGPGTRLLVL.

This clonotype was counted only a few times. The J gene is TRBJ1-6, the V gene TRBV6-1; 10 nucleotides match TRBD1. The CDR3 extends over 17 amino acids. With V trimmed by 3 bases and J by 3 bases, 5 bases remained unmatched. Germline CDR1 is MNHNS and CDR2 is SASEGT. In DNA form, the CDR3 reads TGTGCCAGCAGTGATCACTGGACAGGGGGCTATAATTCACCCCTCCACTTT. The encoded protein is CASSDHWTGGYNSPLHF.

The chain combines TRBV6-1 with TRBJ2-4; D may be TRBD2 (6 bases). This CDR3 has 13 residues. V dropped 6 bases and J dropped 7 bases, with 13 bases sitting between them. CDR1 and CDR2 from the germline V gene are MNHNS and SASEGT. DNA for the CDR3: TGTGCCAGCAGGATAACTAGCATCAACATTCAGTACTTC. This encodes CASRITSINIQYF.

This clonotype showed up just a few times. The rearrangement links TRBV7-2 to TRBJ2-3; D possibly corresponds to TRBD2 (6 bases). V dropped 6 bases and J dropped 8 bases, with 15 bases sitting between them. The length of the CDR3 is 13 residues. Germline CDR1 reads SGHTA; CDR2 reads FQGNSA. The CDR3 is CASRGTSGGTQYF. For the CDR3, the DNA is TGTGCCAGCAGAGGGACCTCCGGGGGTACGCAGTATTTT.

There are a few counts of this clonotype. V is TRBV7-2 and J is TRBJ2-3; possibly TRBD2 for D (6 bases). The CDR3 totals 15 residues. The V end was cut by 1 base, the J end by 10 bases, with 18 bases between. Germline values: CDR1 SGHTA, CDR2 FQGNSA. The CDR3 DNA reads TGTGCCAGCAGCTTAGAGCTTAGCGGCACGTCCGCGCAGTATTTT. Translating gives CASSLELSGTSAQYF.

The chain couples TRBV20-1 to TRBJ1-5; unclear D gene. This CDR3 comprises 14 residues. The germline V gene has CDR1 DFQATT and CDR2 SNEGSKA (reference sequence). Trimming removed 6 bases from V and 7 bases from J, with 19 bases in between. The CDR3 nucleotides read TGCAGTGCAGGACCCATTTACCGAGGACAGCCCCAGCATTTT. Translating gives CSAGPIYRGQPQHF.

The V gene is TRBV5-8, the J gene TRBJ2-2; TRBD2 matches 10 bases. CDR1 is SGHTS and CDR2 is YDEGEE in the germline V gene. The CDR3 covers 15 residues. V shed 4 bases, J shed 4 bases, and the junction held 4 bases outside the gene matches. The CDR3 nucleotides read TGTGCCAGCAGCCTTAGCGGGGGGATCACCGGGGAGCTGTTTTTT. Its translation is CASSLSGGITGELFF.

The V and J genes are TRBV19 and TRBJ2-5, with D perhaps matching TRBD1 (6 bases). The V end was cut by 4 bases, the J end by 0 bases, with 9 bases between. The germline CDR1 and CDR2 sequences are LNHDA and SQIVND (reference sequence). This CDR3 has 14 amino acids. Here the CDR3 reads CASSNDRYQETQYF. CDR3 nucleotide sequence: TGTGCCAGTAGTAACGACAGGTACCAAGAGACCCAGTACTTC.

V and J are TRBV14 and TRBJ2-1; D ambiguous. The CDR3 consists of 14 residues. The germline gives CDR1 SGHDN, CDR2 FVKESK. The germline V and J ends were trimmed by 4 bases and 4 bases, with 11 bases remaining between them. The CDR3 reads CASSPRLSYNEQFF. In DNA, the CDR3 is TGTGCCAGCAGCCCGCGATTATCGTACAATGAGCAGTTCTTC.